Given below is one T cell receptor beta chain in context. Sequencing used immunoSEQ multiplex PCR; TCRdb keeps in-frame clones, though not all of them. The sample contains 130,000 to 150,000 clones, approximately 86% of which appear only once. The sample is drawn from a study of radiation and T cells in renal cell carcinoma. The CDR3 is 15 residues long. V lost 0 bases, J lost 3 bases, and 12 bases lay in between. Germline V gene sequence: CDR1 MNHNS, CDR2 SASEGT. Time point meaning: blood 4 weeks post-SBRT, at nephrectomy. Noted treatment: 15 Gy SBRT to primary tumor, nephrectomy 4 weeks later. The chain employs TRBV6-1 and TRBJ2-7; no definite D call. The specimen was blood, collected from a patient whose treatment included radiotherapy and nephrectomy. The TCR sequence derives from a woman aged 50 to 60 with renal cell carcinoma. As DNA, the CDR3 is TGTGCCAGCAGTGAAGCGATCCAAGAGATCTACGAGCAGTACTTC. Protein sequence: CASSEAIQEIYEQYF.